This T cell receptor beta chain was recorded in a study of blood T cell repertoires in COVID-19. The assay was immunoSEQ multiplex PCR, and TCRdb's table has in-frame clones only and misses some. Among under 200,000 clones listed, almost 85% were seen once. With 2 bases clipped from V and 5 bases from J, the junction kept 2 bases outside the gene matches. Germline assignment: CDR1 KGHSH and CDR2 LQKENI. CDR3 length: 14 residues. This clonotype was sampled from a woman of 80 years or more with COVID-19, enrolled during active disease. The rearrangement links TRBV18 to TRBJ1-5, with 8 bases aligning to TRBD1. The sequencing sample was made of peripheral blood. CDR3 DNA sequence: TGTGCCAGCTCACCAGGACAGGGACATCAGCCCCAGCATTTT. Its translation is CASSPGQGHQPQHF.